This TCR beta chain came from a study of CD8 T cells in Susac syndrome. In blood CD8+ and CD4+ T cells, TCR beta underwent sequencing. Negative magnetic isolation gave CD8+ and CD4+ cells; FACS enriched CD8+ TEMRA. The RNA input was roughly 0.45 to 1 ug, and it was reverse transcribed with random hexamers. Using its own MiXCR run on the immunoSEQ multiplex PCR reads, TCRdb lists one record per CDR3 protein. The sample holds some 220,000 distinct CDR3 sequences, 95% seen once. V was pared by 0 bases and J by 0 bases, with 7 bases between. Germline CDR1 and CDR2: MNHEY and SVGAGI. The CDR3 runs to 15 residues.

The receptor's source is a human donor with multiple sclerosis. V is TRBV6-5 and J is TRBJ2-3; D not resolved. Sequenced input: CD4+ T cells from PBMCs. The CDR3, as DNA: TGTGCCAGCAGTTACTCGCAGACTAGCACAGATACGCAGTATTTT. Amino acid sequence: CASSYSQTSTDTQYF.